The next 11 T cell receptor beta chains were all read from a single sample in a study of T cells expressing NK-cell markers. TCRdb re-analyzed the 5' RACE reads; it lists each CDR3 protein once, without DNA. The sample yields 160,000 or so distinct CDR3 sequences, of which the top ten take up under 20%. Source material: blood T cells: a sorted CD56 or NKG2C T cell subset, CD4+ or CD8+ T cells, or bulk PBMC T cells (not recorded which). The receptors shown here come from a woman aged 18-70 years in good health.

This chain connects TRBV5-1 to TRBJ1-4; as DNA is missing, the TRBD1 call by TCRdb cannot be tested. The CDR3 runs 15 residues. In germline, CDR1 is SGHRS, CDR2 YFSETQ. The CDR3 here is CASSSGTGLGEKLFF.

This chain uses TRBV5-1 with TRBJ2-1. The CDR3 length is 15 residues. Germline CDR1 SGHRS, CDR2 YFSETQ. The CDR3: CASSDGRTGSTEQFF.

This chain uses TRBV11-3 with TRBJ1-1; the TRBD1 assignment by TCRdb is unverifiable without DNA. The CDR3 contains 13 residues. From germline, CDR1 is SGHNT and CDR2 YENEEA. CDR3: CASSGTGDTEAFF.

This chain connects TRBV30 to TRBJ1-3. This CDR3 region has 12 residues. CDR1 is GTSNPN and CDR2 is SVGIG in the germline V gene (reference sequence). The CDR3 loop is CAWSVAGNTIYF.

This chain connects TRBV4-1 to TRBJ2-2; TCRdb outputs TRBD2, but without DNA this stays unchecked. The CDR3 length is 16 residues. From germline, CDR1 is MGHRA and CDR2 YSYEKL. The CDR3 loop is CASSQVGAGNTGELFF.

The rearrangement joins TRBV11-1 to TRBJ2-1; TCRdb proposes TRBD1, but this gene call is untestable without DNA. Germline lookup yields CDR1 SGHAT and CDR2 FQDESV (reference sequence). The CDR3 is 14 amino acids. CDR3 residues: CASSPPGIYNEQFF.

The gene calls are TRBV5-1 and TRBJ2-5; TCRdb outputs TRBD1, but without DNA this stays unchecked. The CDR3 consists of 15 residues. From germline, CDR1 is SGHRS and CDR2 YFSETQ. CDR3 sequence: CASSFTGQGGETQYF.

The chain uses TRBV20-1 and TRBJ2-7; no DNA is available, so the TRBD2 call from TCRdb remains unchecked. The germline gives CDR1 DFQATT, CDR2 SNEGSKA (reference sequence). The CDR3 totals 15 residues. CDR3 amino acids: CSARGTTSGSYEQYF.

V and J are TRBV5-4 and TRBJ2-7; with no DNA, the TCRdb D assignment of TRBD2 cannot be verified. Germline V gene data show CDR1 as SGHNT and CDR2 as YYREEE (reference sequence). The CDR3 is made up of 19 amino acids. This chain's CDR3 is CASSLESGTSGRSSYEQYF.

This chain links TRBV20-1 with TRBJ2-7; there is no DNA to check the TCRdb D call of TRBD2. The CDR3 totals 14 residues. The germline CDR1 and CDR2 sequences are DFQATT and SNEGSKA (reference sequence). The CDR3 sequence is CSASSPSGNYEQYF.

This rearrangement joins TRBV5-1 to TRBJ2-5; TCRdb gives TRBD1 as the D gene, but with no DNA this cannot be confirmed. The CDR3 sequence is 16 residues long. CDR1 and CDR2 (germline): SGHRS, YFSETQ. CDR3 in amino acids: CASSSDGGGGGETQYF.